Listed below are T cell receptor beta chains from one sample, sequenced in a study of chemoradiotherapy in HPV16-positive cancers. The assay was immunoSEQ multiplex PCR, and TCRdb's table has in-frame clones only and misses some. The table shows 30,000 or so clones, with 84% occurring only once. This specimen was blood, taken from a patient who underwent chemoradiotherapy. Receptors were obtained from a human donor with HPV-associated anogenital cancer. CDR3s leave out the opening cysteine and the closing phenylalanine or tryptophan. Each record gives: V gene, J gene, CDR3 protein.

V: TRBV18; J: TRBJ1-1; CDR3: ASSLPNTEAF
V: TRBV11-2; J: TRBJ1-4; CDR3: ASSFGSSGEKLF
V: TRBV2; J: TRBJ1-6; CDR3: ASLGQLNSPLH
V: TRBV19; J: TRBJ2-5; CDR3: ASSVFWDRSAKTQY
V: TRBV7-2; J: TRBJ1-2; CDR3: ASSLGGGTGGGHNYGYT
V: TRBV4-2; J: TRBJ1-1; CDR3: ASSQDRTGRPTEAF
V: TRBV5-6; J: TRBJ1-2; CDR3: ASSLGTGGYYGYT
V: TRBV7-9; J: TRBJ2-1; CDR3: ASSLLAPEQF
V: TRBV6-1; J: TRBJ1-6; CDR3: ASSEGQMNPPLH
V: TRBV9; J: TRBJ2-1; CDR3: ASSKGLAGGYEQF
V: TRBV5-1; J: TRBJ1-4; CDR3: ASSSGTGFDEKLF
V: TRBV15; J: TRBJ2-3; CDR3: ATSRVKPERYTDTQY
V: TRBV11-1; J: TRBJ1-1; CDR3: ATTGGHPNTEAF
V: TRBV7-8; J: TRBJ2-7; CDR3: ASSLVGLGYEQY
V: TRBV6-1; J: TRBJ1-5; CDR3: ASSESGEGQPQH
V: TRBV28; J: TRBJ2-3; CDR3: ASSPPDRLADTQY
V: TRBV7-6; J: TRBJ2-7; CDR3: ASGRGLSYEQY
V: TRBV25-1; J: TRBJ1-1; CDR3: ASSQANTEAF
V: TRBV7-7; J: TRBJ2-1; CDR3: ASSSSSGGEQF
V: TRBV2; J: TRBJ2-7; CDR3: ASSQAYGEQY
V: TRBV11-2; J: TRBJ1-5; CDR3: ASSLTRGEQPQH
V: TRBV18; J: TRBJ2-3; CDR3: ASSPFDRSTDTQY
V: TRBV6-6; J: TRBJ2-7; CDR3: ASKGGYEQY
V: TRBV6-1; J: TRBJ2-7; CDR3: ASSPQGRSYEQY
V: TRBV5-1; J: TRBJ2-3; CDR3: ASSLGTSGGLTDTQY
V: TRBV19; J: TRBJ2-5; CDR3: ASGGTGSGKTQY
V: TRBV6-1; J: TRBJ1-1; CDR3: ASRGDRGYTEAF
V: TRBV7-3; J: TRBJ2-1; CDR3: ASSPQGAYNEQF
V: TRBV18; J: TRBJ2-6; CDR3: ASSPSLLSGANVLT
V: TRBV5-4; J: TRBJ1-1; CDR3: ASSFGGSPEAF
V: TRBV6-1; J: TRBJ1-6; CDR3: ASSAGPYNSPLH
V: TRBV21-1; J: TRBJ2-5; CDR3: ASPRGGLGETQY
V: TRBV6-5; J: TRBJ1-1; CDR3: ASRAWVNTEAF
V: TRBV6-5; J: TRBJ1-4; CDR3: ASRTTGLNEKLF
V: TRBV10-3; J: TRBJ1-1; CDR3: AISVGRTEAF
V: TRBV6-5; J: TRBJ2-7; CDR3: ASSSPWGTAYEQY
V: TRBV11-2; J: TRBJ2-5; CDR3: ASSLRTGRGRETQY
V: TRBV5-1; J: TRBJ2-3; CDR3: ASSWTGLAGAPSTDTQY